This T cell receptor beta chain was recorded in a study of T-cell reconstitution after alpha-beta-depleted transplantation in children. The authors prepared the TCRbeta library with unique molecular identifiers. TCRdb independently ran MiXCR on the PCR reads; one entry per CDR3 protein. The data contain approximately 1,000,000 distinct CDR3 sequences, about 29% of them seen just once; the ten biggest clones take up roughly 30%. The germline V and J ends were trimmed by 8 bases and 3 bases, with 19 bases remaining between them. There are 15 residues in the CDR3. V gene TRBV12-3 or TRBV12-4 combines with J gene TRBJ2-5, with D perhaps TRBD1 or TRBD2 (5 bases each). This material consisted of PBMCs, mostly from graft donor cells, taken 360 days after TCRalphabeta/CD19-depleted stem cell transplant. The sequence derives from a boy under two years old who had a stem cell transplant for SCID, so the T cells may come from the graft donor. The CDR3 sequence: CASLPHGAGKETQYF. CDR3 nucleotides: TGTGCCAGCCTACCCCACGGGGCCGGGAAAGAGACCCAGTACTTC.